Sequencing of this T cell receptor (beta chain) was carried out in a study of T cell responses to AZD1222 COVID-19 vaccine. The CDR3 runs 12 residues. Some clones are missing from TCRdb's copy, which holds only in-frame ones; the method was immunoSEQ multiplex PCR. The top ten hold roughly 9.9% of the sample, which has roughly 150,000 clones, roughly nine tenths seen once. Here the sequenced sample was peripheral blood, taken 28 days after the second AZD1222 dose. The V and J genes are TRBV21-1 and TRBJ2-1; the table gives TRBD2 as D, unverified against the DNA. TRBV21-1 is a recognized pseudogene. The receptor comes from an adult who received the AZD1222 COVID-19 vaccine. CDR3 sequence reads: CEDVVPGNEQFF. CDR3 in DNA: TGTGAAGACGTGGTACCGGGGAATGAGCAGTTCTTC.